The sequence of this T cell receptor (beta chain) was determined in a study of T cell clones after liver transplantation. TCRdb's copy holds only in-frame clones and misses some; the assay was immunoSEQ multiplex PCR. The sample includes around 6,500 clones, around 80% of them seen just once. The V gene's germline CDR1 is SGDLS and CDR2 YYNGEE. V was trimmed by 0 bases and J by 7 bases, leaving 14 bases between them. This CDR3 contains 15 residues. The sequence was collected from a human patient who received a liver transplant. Some of these T cells may belong to the graft donor. Source: CD8+ T cells from blood, taken almost 47 months after liver transplant. This rearrangement joins TRBV9 to TRBJ2-1; D uncertain. Here the CDR3 DNA reads TGTGCCAGCAGCGTAGGGGCTCCACGAAAAAATGAGCAGTTCTTC. Translating gives CASSVGAPRKNEQFF.